The 27 T cell receptor beta chains below were found in one sample sequenced in a study of blood T cell repertoires in COVID-19. Generated by immunoSEQ multiplex PCR, the TCRdb table keeps only in-frame clones and is missing some. Among about 350,000 clones listed, about 90% were seen once. Sequenced input: peripheral blood. Every receptor here comes from a woman aged 70 to 79 with COVID-19, enrolled during active disease.

This clone has just a few counts. The J gene is TRBJ1-2, the V gene TRBV5-1; D is undetermined. Germline CDR1 and CDR2: SGHRS and YFSETQ. The CDR3 loop spans 14 amino acids. V shed 6 bases and J shed 2 bases, with 14 bases lying between them. CDR3 loop: CASTGTSGNYGYTF. Written as DNA, the CDR3 is TGCGCCAGCACAGGAACCTCTGGGAACTATGGCTACACCTTC. Full variable domain (remainder filled in from reference TRBV5-1 and TRBJ1-2): KAGVTQTPRYLIKTRGQQVTLSCSPISGHRSVSWYQQTPGQGLQFLFEYFSETQRNKGNFPGRFSGRQFSNSRSEMNVSTLELGDSALYLCASTGTSGNYGYTFGSGTRLTVV.

The chain joins TRBV7-8 to TRBJ2-3; 12 bases match TRBD2. Germline V gives CDR1 SGHVS, CDR2 FQNEAQ. Trimming removed 3 bases from V and 1 base from J; junction bases left unmatched: 2. The CDR3 is 16 amino acids. The CDR3 here is CASSFWTSGGTDTQYF. In DNA, the CDR3 is TGTGCCAGCAGCTTCTGGACTAGCGGGGGCACAGATACGCAGTATTTT.

The chain employs TRBV2 and TRBJ1-4; 7 bases agree with TRBD1. V gave up 8 bases and J gave up 6 bases; unmatched junction bases: 15. Per the germline V gene, CDR1 is SNHLY and CDR2 is FYNNEI. The CDR3 has 16 residues. The CDR3 here is CASSPGTALKDEKLFF. CDR3 nucleotides: TGTGCCAGCTCTCCCGGGACAGCGCTAAAGGATGAAAAACTGTTTTTT.

V gene TRBV5-8 combines with J gene TRBJ2-1, with 9 bases that match TRBD2. This CDR3 has 15 amino acids. V lost 4 bases, J lost 10 bases, and 12 bases stayed unmatched. Germline-derived CDR1 and CDR2 are SGHTS and YDEGEE. CDR3 in DNA: TGTGCCAGCAGCCCCGAGAGACTAGCGGAAAGAGAGCAGTTCTTC. Translating it yields CASSPERLAEREQFF.

The chain carries TRBV6-2 or TRBV6-3 and TRBJ1-2, with D possibly TRBD1 on 5 matching bases. Germline CDR1 reads MNHEY; CDR2 reads SVGEGT. The length of the CDR3 is 14 residues. Trimming stripped 4 bases from V and 1 base from J, with 10 bases between. CDR3 DNA: TGTGCCAGCAGTTGGCGGGACGTTAACTATGGCTACACCTTC. Translation: CASSWRDVNYGYTF.

This chain joins TRBV3-1 (or the pseudogene TRBV3-2) and TRBJ1-2; D might be TRBD1 (5 bases). CDR3 size: 15 residues. V dropped 3 bases and J dropped 5 bases, with 16 bases sitting between them. The germline CDR1 and CDR2 sequences are LGHDT and YNNKEL (reference sequence). The CDR3 sequence is CASSQGDGGTYGYTF. The DNA of the CDR3 is TGTGCCAGCAGCCAGGGGGACGGCGGGACGTATGGCTACACCTTC.

The gene calls are TRBV9 and TRBJ1-3; TRBD1 aligns across 10 bases. The germline CDR1 and CDR2 sequences are SGDLS and YYNGEE. The CDR3 runs to 14 residues. V was pared by 4 bases and J by 8 bases, with 6 bases of the junction left unmatched. The chain's CDR3 is CASSFGQGEYTIYF. The CDR3 DNA reads TGTGCCAGCAGCTTCGGACAGGGGGAGTACACCATATATTTT. The full variable domain, with the rest looked up from reference TRBV9 and TRBJ1-3, is DSGVTQTPKHLITATGQRVTLRCSPRSGDLSVYWYQQSLDQGLQFLIQYYNGEERAKGNILERFSAQQFPDLHSELNLSSLELGDSALYFCASSFGQGEYTIYFGEGSWLTVV.

This chain links TRBV7-6 with TRBJ2-3; 9 bases are a match to TRBD1. The germline gives CDR1 SGHVS, CDR2 FNYEAQ. The CDR3 spans 19 residues. With 1 base clipped from V and 0 bases from J, the junction kept 11 bases outside the gene matches. The CDR3 is CASSLGYRGPEYSTDTQYF. The CDR3 nucleotides are TGTGCCAGCAGCTTAGGCTACAGGGGGCCCGAATACAGCACAGATACGCAGTATTTT. Based on the CDR3 plus reference TRBV7-6 and TRBJ2-3, the full variable domain is GAGVSQSPRYKVTKRGQDVALRCDPISGHVSLYWYRQALGQGPEFLTYFNYEAQQDKSGLPNDRFSAERPEGSISTLTIQRTEQRDSAMYRCASSLGYRGPEYSTDTQYFGPGTRLTVL.

The J gene is TRBJ1-4, the V gene TRBV10-3, with 7 bases identical to TRBD1. This CDR3 is 14 amino acids long. Germline CDR1 reads ENHRY; CDR2 reads SYGVKD. With 5 bases clipped from V and 5 bases from J, the junction kept 5 bases outside the gene matches. The CDR3 region is CAISQGVGNEKLFF. The CDR3 DNA reads as TGTGCCATCAGTCAGGGGGTCGGGAATGAAAAACTGTTTTTT.

The chain recombines TRBV19 with TRBJ1-1, with TRBD1 identical over 10 bases. The CDR3 has 16 amino acids. Germline V gives CDR1 LNHDA, CDR2 SQIVND (reference sequence). V was clipped by 5 bases and J by 3 bases; unmatched bases: 9. CDR3 amino acids: CASSARDRGVDTEAFF. The DNA of the CDR3 is TGTGCCAGTAGTGCCCGGGACAGGGGAGTCGACACTGAAGCTTTCTTT.

The chain is built from TRBV28 and TRBJ2-7; possibly TRBD1 for D (6 bases). V was pared by 5 bases and J by 3 bases, with 11 bases between. CDR1 and CDR2 from the germline V gene are MDHEN and SYDVKM. The CDR3 runs to 13 residues. The CDR3 nucleotides are TGTGCCAGCAGTACGACAGGATTCTACGAGCAGTACTTC. It specifies CASSTTGFYEQYF.

This chain connects TRBV7-8 to TRBJ2-3, with TRBD2 matching 8 bases. The CDR3 has 17 residues. Germline loops: CDR1 SGHVS, CDR2 FQNEAQ. The V segment lost 1 base and the J segment 2 bases; nucleotides outside the gene matches: 8. This CDR3 reads CASSLESSGVLTDTQYF. The DNA of the CDR3 is TGTGCCAGCAGCTTAGAAAGTAGCGGGGTCCTCACAGATACGCAGTATTTT.

The chain recombines TRBV19 with TRBJ2-2; perhaps TRBD1 as D (6 bases). Trimming left V 3 bases short and J 1 base short, with 9 bases between. Germline loops: CDR1 LNHDA, CDR2 SQIVND (reference sequence). The CDR3 has 15 residues. The CDR3 region has the DNA TGTGCCAGTAGTATCGTGACAGGGAACACCGGGGAGCTGTTTTTT. Translated: CASSIVTGNTGELFF.

This chain joins TRBV25-1 and TRBJ1-6; D gene uncertain. V dropped 3 bases and J dropped 7 bases, with 7 bases sitting between them. Germline lookup yields CDR1 MGHDK and CDR2 SYGVNS. The CDR3 runs to 13 residues. CDR3 nucleotides: TGTGCCAGCAGTGACTACCCAAATTCACCCCTCCACTTT. Translating gives CASSDYPNSPLHF.

This chain uses TRBV14 with TRBJ1-4, with 7 nucleotides matching TRBD1. CDR1 and CDR2 from the germline V gene are SGHDN and FVKESK. Trimming removed 1 base from V and 7 bases from J; junction bases left unmatched: 12. The CDR3 runs to 17 residues. This CDR3 reads CASSQVKWDSRIEKLFF. As DNA, the CDR3 is TGTGCCAGCAGCCAAGTCAAGTGGGACAGCCGCATTGAAAAACTGTTTTTT.

The chain couples TRBV7-2 to TRBJ2-2; D is perhaps TRBD1 (6 bases). V lost 1 base and J 7 bases, leaving 16 bases between the germline ends. Germline CDR1 and CDR2: SGHTA and FQGNSA. CDR3 length equals 16 residues. The CDR3 is CASSLGGGLRIGELFF. CDR3 nucleotides: TGTGCCAGCAGCTTAGGTGGGGGCCTTAGAATCGGGGAGCTGTTTTTT.

This clone was detected once. J is TRBJ2-1 and V is TRBV6-2 or TRBV6-3; TRBD2 is a possible D gene (5 bases). CDR3 length: 18 residues. The V gene lost 2 bases and the J gene lost 7 bases, with 24 bases spanning the gap. Germline assignment: CDR1 MNHEY and CDR2 SVGEGT. The CDR3 here is CASSYVTSSISFVNEQFF. DNA of the CDR3: TGTGCCAGCAGTTACGTCACTAGTTCAATATCTTTTGTAAATGAGCAGTTCTTC.

The genes are TRBV5-6 and TRBJ2-2; 7 positions agree with TRBD2. From germline, CDR1 is SGHDT and CDR2 YYEEEE. The CDR3 is 15 residues long. The ends lost 2 bases at V and 5 bases at J; junction bases unmatched: 6. CDR3 loop: CASSFGRGLTGELFF. For the CDR3, the DNA is TGTGCCAGCAGCTTCGGGCGGGGGTTGACCGGGGAGCTGTTTTTT. Full variable domain (rest looked up from reference TRBV5-6 and TRBJ2-2): DAGVTQSPTHLIKTRGQQVTLRCSPKSGHDTVSWYQQALGQGPQFIFQYYEEEERQRGNFPDRFSGHQFPNYSSELNVNALLLGDSALYLCASSFGRGLTGELFFGEGSRLTVL.

The chain links TRBV12-5 to TRBJ1-1; D might be TRBD1 (6 bases). Germline CDR1 reads LGHNT; CDR2 reads FRNRAP. Trimming took off 6 bases at V and 1 base at J, with 18 bases between the two ends. The CDR3 sequence is 16 residues long. The CDR3 region is CASGSPQRTANTEAFF. The CDR3 DNA sequence: TGTGCTAGTGGCTCCCCGCAAAGGACAGCGAACACTGAAGCTTTCTTT.

This clone was seen once. The rearrangement uses TRBV2 and TRBJ1-6; no clear D gene. This CDR3 has 15 residues. Germline lookup yields CDR1 SNHLY and CDR2 FYNNEI. Trimming shortened V by 2 bases and J by 10 bases, and 15 bases separated the two germline ends. CDR3 bases: TGTGCCAGCAGTGAAATGGCAGGCTTCGGATCACCCCTCCACTTT. Translation: CASSEMAGFGSPLHF.

This sequence joins TRBV4-1 and TRBJ1-5; D call uncertain. This CDR3 contains 16 residues. Germline CDR1 is MGHRA and CDR2 is YSYEKL. Trimming shortened V by 0 bases and J by 3 bases, and 12 bases separated the two germline ends. In DNA, the CDR3 is TGCGCCAGCAGCCAAGACAGCGGACGGCCCAATCAGCCCCAGCATTTT. Amino acids: CASSQDSGRPNQPQHF.

The rearrangement uses TRBV20-1 and TRBJ2-1; no firm D call. The CDR3 contains 15 residues. From germline, CDR1 is DFQATT and CDR2 SNEGSKA (reference sequence). V lost 3 bases and J lost 3, with 15 bases in between. The chain's CDR3 is CSASSPRLRYNEQFF. The CDR3 coding sequence is TGCAGTGCTAGTAGTCCCAGGCTACGCTACAATGAGCAGTTCTTC.

The genes are TRBV3-1 (or the pseudogene TRBV3-2) and TRBJ1-3; 8 bases map to TRBD1. The CDR3 is 16 residues long. Losses at the gene ends were 4 bases for V and 1 base for J; bases not matched to a gene: 6. CDR1 and CDR2 (germline): LGHDT, YNNKEL (reference sequence). As DNA, the CDR3 is TGTGCCAGCAGCCTTCCAGGGGGCAATTCTGGAAACACCATATATTTT. The encoded protein is CASSLPGGNSGNTIYF.

This chain links TRBV11-2 with TRBJ2-3, with 15 bases fitting TRBD2. This CDR3 has 19 residues. V shed 5 bases and J 0 bases; nucleotides not matched to a gene: 9. The germline gives CDR1 SGHAT, CDR2 FQNNGV. The CDR3, as DNA: TGTGCCAGCAGCCGAGGGGGACTAGCGGGGGGAACTAGCACAGATACGCAGTATTTT. This translates into CASSRGGLAGGTSTDTQYF.

This sequence joins TRBV9 and TRBJ1-2; 7 bases map to TRBD1. This CDR3 region has 14 residues. Germline V gene data show CDR1 as SGDLS and CDR2 as YYNGEE. The J segment lost 4 bases and the V segment lost 3 bases, leaving 6 bases of the junction unmatched. The CDR3 reads CASSGDRRLYGYTF. The CDR3 DNA is TGTGCCAGCAGCGGGGACAGACGGCTCTATGGCTACACCTTC.

V is TRBV27 and J is TRBJ1-5, with D maybe TRBD1 (5 bases). The CDR3 is made up of 14 amino acids. In germline, CDR1 is MNHEY, CDR2 SMNVEV (reference sequence). V lost 3 bases and J lost 6, with 12 bases in between. CDR3 sequence reads: CASSLDQGGQPQHF. CDR3 in DNA: TGTGCCAGCAGTTTGGATCAGGGAGGTCAGCCCCAGCATTTT.

The chain combines TRBV30 with TRBJ2-2, with D perhaps matching TRBD2 (6 bases). V dropped 3 bases and J dropped 4 bases, with 15 bases sitting between them. This CDR3 has 15 residues. Germline V gene sequence: CDR1 GTSNPN, CDR2 SVGIG (reference sequence). The DNA for the CDR3 is TGTGCCTGGAGGCGCAGGGACGGGGGCACCGGGGAGCTGTTTTTT. Residues: CAWRRRDGGTGELFF.